This T cell receptor beta chain was sequenced for a study of PD-1 blockade in mismatch repair-deficient tumors. CDR1 is MGHDK and CDR2 is SYGVNS in the germline V gene. The CDR3 has 16 residues. Trimming stripped 4 bases from V and 0 bases from J, with 15 bases between. This table comes from immunoSEQ multiplex PCR, and its TCRdb copy is limited to in-frame clones, with some not included. The sample lists some 50,000 clones, 70% to 85% occurring once. The rearrangement links TRBV25-1 to TRBJ1-2; perhaps TRBD1 as D (5 bases). The input for sequencing was PBMCs, taken before pembrolizumab treatment. The clonotype comes from an adult with mismatch repair-deficient cancer. The CDR3 reads CASSGGSGTSNYGYTF. CDR3 sequence (DNA): TGTGCCAGCAGTGGAGGCTCTGGGACTTCTAACTATGGCTACACCTTC.